Reported below is one TCR beta chain. Trimming took off 5 bases at V and 7 bases at J, with 11 bases between the two ends. There are 12 residues in the CDR3. Germline lookup yields CDR1 SNHLY and CDR2 FYNNEI. This entry is derived from a study of blood T cells in healthy people across ages. Sample-barcoded 5' priming and a J-beta primer mix drove a second PCR of 7 to 11 cycles. Using its own MiXCR run on the 5' RACE reads, TCRdb lists one record per CDR3 protein. Of some 1.5 million distinct CDR3 sequences detected, approximately 42% appear once; the ten largest clones hold around 4%. This receptor was taken from a woman aged 18-30 years in good health. The chain uses TRBV2 and TRBJ1-1, with D hard to call. Material: blood. The chain's CDR3 is CASSRDWGEAFF. CDR3 coding DNA: TGTGCCAGCAGTCGGGATTGGGGTGAAGCTTTCTTT.